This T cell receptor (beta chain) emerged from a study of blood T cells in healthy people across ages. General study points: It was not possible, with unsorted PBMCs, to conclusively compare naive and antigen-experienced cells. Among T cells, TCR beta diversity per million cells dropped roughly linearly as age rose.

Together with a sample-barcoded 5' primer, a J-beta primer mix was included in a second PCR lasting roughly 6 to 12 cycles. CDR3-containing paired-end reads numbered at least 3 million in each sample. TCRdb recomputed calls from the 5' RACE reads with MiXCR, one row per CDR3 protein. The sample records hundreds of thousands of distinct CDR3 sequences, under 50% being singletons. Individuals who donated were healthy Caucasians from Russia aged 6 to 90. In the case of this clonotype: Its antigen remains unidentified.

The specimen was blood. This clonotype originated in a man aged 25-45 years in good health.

Written as DNA, the CDR3 is TGTGCCAGCAGCCAAGTAGGGACAGGGTGGGAGACCCAGTACTTC. Encoded protein: CASSQVGTGWETQYF. This rearrangement joins TRBV3-1 to TRBJ2-5, with 9 bases fitting TRBD1. Germline trimming cut 1 base from V and 5 bases from J; bases unmatched to any gene: 5. Germline values: CDR1 LGHDT, CDR2 YNNKEL (reference sequence). CDR3 length: 15 residues.